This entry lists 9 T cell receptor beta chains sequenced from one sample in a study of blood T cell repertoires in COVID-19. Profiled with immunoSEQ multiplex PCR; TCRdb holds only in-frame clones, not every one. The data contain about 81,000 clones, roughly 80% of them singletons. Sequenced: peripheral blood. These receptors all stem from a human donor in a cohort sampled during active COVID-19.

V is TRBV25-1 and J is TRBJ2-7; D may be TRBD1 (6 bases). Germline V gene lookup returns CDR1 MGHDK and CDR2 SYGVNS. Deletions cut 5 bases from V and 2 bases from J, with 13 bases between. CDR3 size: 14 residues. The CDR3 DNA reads TGTGCCAGCAGTCATCCGTCAGGGGCCTACGAGCAGTACTTC. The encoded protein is CASSHPSGAYEQYF.

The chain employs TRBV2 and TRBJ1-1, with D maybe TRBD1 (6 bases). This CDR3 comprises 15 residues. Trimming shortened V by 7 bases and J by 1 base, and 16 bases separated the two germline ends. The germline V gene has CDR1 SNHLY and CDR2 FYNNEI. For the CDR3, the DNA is TGTGCCAGCACCCAACAGGGCCCGGCGAACACTGAAGCTTTCTTT. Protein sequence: CASTQQGPANTEAFF. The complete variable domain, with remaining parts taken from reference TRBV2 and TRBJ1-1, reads EPEVTQTPSHQVTQMGQEVILRCVPISNHLYFYWYRQILGQKVEFLVSFYNNEISEKSEIFDDQFSVERPDGSNFTLKIRSTKLEDSAMYFCASTQQGPANTEAFFGQGTRLTVV.

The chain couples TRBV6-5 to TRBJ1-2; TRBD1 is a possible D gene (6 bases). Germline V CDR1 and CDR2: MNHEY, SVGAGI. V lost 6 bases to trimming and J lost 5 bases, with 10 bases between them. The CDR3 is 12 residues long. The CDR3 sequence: CASRATGYGYTF. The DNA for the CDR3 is TGTGCCAGCAGGGCAACAGGGTATGGCTACACCTTC.

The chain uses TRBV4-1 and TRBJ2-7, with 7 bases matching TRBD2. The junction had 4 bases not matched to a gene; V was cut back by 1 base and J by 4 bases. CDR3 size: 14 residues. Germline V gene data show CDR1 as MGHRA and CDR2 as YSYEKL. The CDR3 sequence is CASSQVAGVYEQYF. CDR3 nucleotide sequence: TGCGCCAGCAGCCAAGTTGCGGGGGTTTACGAGCAGTACTTC.

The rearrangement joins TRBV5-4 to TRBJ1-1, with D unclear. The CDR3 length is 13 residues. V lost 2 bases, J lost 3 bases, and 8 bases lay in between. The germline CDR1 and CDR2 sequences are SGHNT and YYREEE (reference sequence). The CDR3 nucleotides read TGTGCCAGCAGCTTAGACACGGACACTGAAGCTTTCTTT. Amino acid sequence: CASSLDTDTEAFF. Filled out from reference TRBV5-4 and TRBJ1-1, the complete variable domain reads ETGVTQSPTHLIKTRGQQVTLRCSSQSGHNTVSWYQQALGQGPQFIFQYYREEENGRGNFPPRFSGLQFPNYSSELNVNALELDDSALYLCASSLDTDTEAFFGQGTRLTVV.

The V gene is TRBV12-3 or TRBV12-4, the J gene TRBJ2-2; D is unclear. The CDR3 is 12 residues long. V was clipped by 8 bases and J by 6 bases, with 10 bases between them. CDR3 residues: CASGPYPGELFF. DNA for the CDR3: TGTGCCAGCGGCCCATACCCCGGGGAGCTGTTTTTT.

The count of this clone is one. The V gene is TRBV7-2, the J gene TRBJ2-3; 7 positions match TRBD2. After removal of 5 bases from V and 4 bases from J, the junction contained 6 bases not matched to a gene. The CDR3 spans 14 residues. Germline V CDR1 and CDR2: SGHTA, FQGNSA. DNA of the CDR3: TGTGCCAGCAGCCGCAGCGGGGCCCCAGATACGCAGTATTTT. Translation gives CASSRSGAPDTQYF.

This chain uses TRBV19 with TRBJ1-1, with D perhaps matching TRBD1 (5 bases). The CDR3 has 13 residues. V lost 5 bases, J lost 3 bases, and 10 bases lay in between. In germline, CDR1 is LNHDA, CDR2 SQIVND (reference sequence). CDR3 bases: TGTGCCAGTAGTTCGACAGCTGACACTGAAGCTTTCTTT. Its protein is CASSSTADTEAFF.

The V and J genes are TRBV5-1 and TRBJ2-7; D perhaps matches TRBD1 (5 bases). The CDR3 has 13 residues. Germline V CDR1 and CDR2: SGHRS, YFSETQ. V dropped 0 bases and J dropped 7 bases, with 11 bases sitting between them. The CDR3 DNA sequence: TGCGCCAGCAGCTTGGTTGGGGCTAGAGAGCAGTACTTC. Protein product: CASSLVGAREQYF.